This TCR beta chain stems from a study of blood T cell repertoires in COVID-19. Study summary: The United States, Italy and Spain supplied acute and convalescent COVID-19 samples. Sources were T cells, B-cell-depleted T cells, or PBMCs; the material itself was cDNA or gDNA.

Produced via immunoSEQ multiplex PCR; TCRdb's table is partial and in-frame only. The sample records some 200,000 clones, roughly four fifths being singletons. Germline V gives CDR1 MNHEY, CDR2 SMNVEV (reference sequence). The V gene lost 5 bases and the J gene lost 8 bases, with 14 bases spanning the gap. The CDR3 is 13 amino acids. The chain employs TRBV27 and TRBJ2-3; D is perhaps TRBD1 (5 bases). This TCR was sampled from a woman in her forties or fifties with active or convalescent COVID-19. The sequencing sample was made of peripheral blood. The DNA for the CDR3 is TGTGCCAGCAGTCTCCAGTGGGGCTTTACGCAGTATTTT. Its translation is CASSLQWGFTQYF.